Shown below are 17 T cell receptor beta chains from a single sample sequenced in a study of shared clonotypes between healthy human individuals. The repertoire was sequenced with immunoSEQ multiplex PCR; TCRdb's copy has only in-frame clones and lacks some. Found here are about 1 million clones, under 80% of them singletons; the top ten hold around 1.5%. Sequencing was done on a sample of memory CD4+ T cells sorted from blood. Documented subset: CD45RA-negative fraction. The origin of the receptors is a man younger than 35 in good health.

This clone was seen just once. V and J are TRBV29-1 and TRBJ2-3; the match to TRBD2 covers 13 bases. Germline-derived CDR1 and CDR2 are SQVTM and ANQGSEA. The CDR3 runs 16 residues. J was trimmed by 3 bases and V by 1 base; bases with no gene match: 4. CDR3 sequence: CSVEGLAGGRTDTQYF. In DNA form, the CDR3 reads TGCAGCGTTGAAGGACTAGCGGGAGGTAGAACAGATACGCAGTATTTT.

The V and J genes are TRBV5-1 and TRBJ1-4, with 7 nucleotides matching TRBD1. The CDR3 is 17 residues long. V was clipped by 6 bases and J by 3 bases; unmatched bases: 14. CDR1 is SGHRS, CDR2 YFSETQ, per germline. In DNA form, the CDR3 reads TGCGCCAGCACAAGGGACAGTAGGAGATTGCCTAATGAAAAACTGTTTTTT. Translation: CASTRDSRRLPNEKLFF.

CDR3 coding DNA: TGTGCCAGCAGGGGGGACAGGGGATCCCAAAAACTGTTTTTT. Amino acid sequence: CASRGDRGSQKLFF. The chain uses TRBV2 and TRBJ1-4, with TRBD1 matching over 10 bases. This CDR3 has 14 residues. The ends lost 6 bases at V and 9 bases at J; junction bases unmatched: 7. Germline V gene data show CDR1 as SNHLY and CDR2 as FYNNEI.

The chain joins TRBV9 to TRBJ2-3, with D unclear. Germline V lookup: CDR1 SGDLS, CDR2 YYNGEE. V was shortened by 4 bases and J by 3 bases, with 9 bases between the two germline ends. The CDR3 has 13 residues. The CDR3 loop is CASSPQRTDTQYF. The CDR3 nucleotides are TGTGCCAGCAGCCCACAACGGACAGATACGCAGTATTTT.

V and J are TRBV2 and TRBJ2-1; TRBD1 matches 8 bases. There are 15 residues in the CDR3. With V trimmed by 6 bases and J by 1 base, 5 bases remained unmatched. Germline V lookup: CDR1 SNHLY, CDR2 FYNNEI. CDR3 loop: CASSGQGASYNEQFF. The CDR3 coding sequence is TGTGCCAGCAGCGGACAGGGCGCGTCCTACAATGAGCAGTTCTTC.

This chain joins TRBV7-7 and TRBJ2-5, with D possibly matching TRBD2 (5 bases). This CDR3 is built from 13 residues. Germline V lookup: CDR1 SSHAT, CDR2 FNYEAQ (reference sequence). Trimming cost V 10 bases and J 2 bases, with 14 bases left between them. CDR3 sequence (DNA): TGTGCCACTTCCCGGGGAAAACAAGAGACCCAGTACTTC. This translates into CATSRGKQETQYF.

The chain employs TRBV10-1 and TRBJ2-1; D is unresolved. Germline CDR1 is WNHNN and CDR2 is SYGVQD (reference sequence). This CDR3 region has 15 residues. Trimming cost V 3 bases and J 5 bases, with 14 bases left between them. CDR3 nucleotides: TGCGCCAGCAGTGAATTGCCCGGGTCGGACAATGAGCAGTTCTTC. Translation: CASSELPGSDNEQFF.

This chain joins TRBV5-5 and TRBJ2-5; D not resolved. The V and J ends lost 0 bases and 5 bases respectively, with 17 bases between them. The CDR3 spans 16 residues. CDR1 and CDR2 from the germline V gene are SGHKS and YYEKEE (reference sequence). The CDR3 sequence is CASSLGLRMGRETQYF. In DNA, the CDR3 is TGTGCCAGCAGCTTGGGACTCAGGATGGGTAGGGAGACCCAGTACTTC. Looking up the rest from reference TRBV5-5 and TRBJ2-5 gives the full variable domain: DAGVTQSPTHLIKTRGQQVTLRCSPISGHKSVSWYQQVLGQGPQFIFQYYEKEERGRGNFPDRFSARQFPNYSSELNVNALLLGDSALYLCASSLGLRMGRETQYFGPGTRLLVL.

Remarks on this clone: A much larger clonotype is one base distant, so this may be a read error. The chain carries TRBV2 and TRBJ1-1; D unclear. V was cut by 1 base and J by 1 base, with 4 bases left in between. Germline values: CDR1 SNHLY, CDR2 FYNNEI. This CDR3 has 13 amino acids. In DNA form, the CDR3 reads TGTGCCAGCAGTGAAGACGGGAACACTGAAGCTTTCTTT. Amino acid sequence: CASSEDGNTEAFF.

This clone showed up just a few times. The V and J genes are TRBV7-9 and TRBJ1-3, with 8 bases lining up with TRBD1. The CDR3 has 16 residues. From germline, CDR1 is SEHNR and CDR2 FQNEAQ (reference sequence). Losses at the gene ends were 3 bases for V and 0 bases for J; bases not matched to a gene: 4. CDR3 coding DNA: TGTGCCAGCAGCTTTGGGGGACAGGTCTCTGGAAACACCATATATTTT. Protein sequence: CASSFGGQVSGNTIYF. Combining the CDR3 with reference TRBV7-9 and TRBJ1-3 gives the whole variable domain DTGVSQNPRHKITKRGQNVTFRCDPISEHNRLYWYRQTLGQGPEFLTYFQNEAQLEKSRLLSDRFSAERPKGSFSTLEIQRTEQGDSAMYLCASSFGGQVSGNTIYFGEGSWLTVV.

V is TRBV11-2 and J is TRBJ2-7; D is unclear. The CDR3 is made up of 12 amino acids. The V gene lost 5 bases and the J gene lost 6 bases, with 11 bases spanning the gap. CDR1 is SGHAT and CDR2 is FQNNGV in the germline V gene. The CDR3 here is CASSPFESEQYF. For the CDR3, the DNA is TGTGCCAGCAGCCCCTTTGAGAGCGAGCAGTACTTC.

This rearrangement joins TRBV5-6 to TRBJ2-7; D call uncertain. This CDR3 has 15 amino acids. Germline lookup yields CDR1 SGHDT and CDR2 YYEEEE. V lost 4 bases and J 0 bases, leaving 14 bases between the germline ends. CDR3 amino acids: CASSRGGPTSYEQYF. The CDR3 DNA sequence: TGTGCCAGCAGCCGCGGCGGTCCCACCTCCTACGAGCAGTACTTC.

This chain uses TRBV7-9 with TRBJ2-5, with D possibly being TRBD1 (5 bases). V was pared by 1 base and J by 2 bases, with 11 bases between. The CDR3 consists of 15 residues. Germline V gene lookup returns CDR1 SEHNR and CDR2 FQNEAQ (reference sequence). The CDR3 here is CASSLGDRLQETQYF. In nucleotides, the CDR3 is TGTGCCAGCAGCTTAGGCGACAGATTACAAGAGACCCAGTACTTC.

The chain couples TRBV5-6 to TRBJ2-3; perhaps TRBD2 as D (5 bases). The CDR3 consists of 16 residues. Trimming took off 1 base at V and 0 bases at J, with 12 bases between the two ends. Germline V gene sequence: CDR1 SGHDT, CDR2 YYEEEE. CDR3 in DNA: TGTGCCAGCAGCTTGTATCCCGGCGGGAGCACAGATACGCAGTATTTT. Its translation is CASSLYPGGSTDTQYF.

As regards this clone: Other DNA sequences from this sample encode an identical CDR3 as well. The chain recombines TRBV7-2 with TRBJ1-6; D is unclear. Germline V gene data show CDR1 as SGHTA and CDR2 as FQGNSA. The CDR3 has 15 residues. V was clipped by 7 bases and J by 9 bases, with 19 bases between them. The CDR3 loop reads CASTPSLESASPLHF. The CDR3 bases are TGTGCCAGCACCCCGTCCTTGGAGTCGGCTTCACCCCTCCACTTT.

A note on this clone: Other DNA sequences from this sample encode an identical CDR3 as well. This chain connects TRBV13 to TRBJ1-3, with 8 nucleotides matching TRBD1. The CDR3 runs to 14 residues. V shed 2 bases, J shed 4 bases, and the junction held 1 base outside the gene matches. Germline V gene sequence: CDR1 PRHDT, CDR2 FYEKMQ (reference sequence). The CDR3 loop is CASSLRDRGNTIYF. The CDR3 bases are TGTGCCAGCAGCTTAAGGGACAGGGGAAACACCATATATTTT.

This clone was picked up a small number of times. The chain is built from TRBV7-2 and TRBJ2-1, with TRBD2 identical over 7 bases. CDR1 SGHTA and CDR2 FQGNSA come from the germline V gene. CDR3 length: 15 residues. V shed 6 bases, J shed 4 bases, and the junction held 9 bases outside the gene matches. For the CDR3, the DNA is TGTGCCAGCAGTTCTTCAGCGGGAACTTACAATGAGCAGTTCTTC. Amino acid sequence: CASSSSAGTYNEQFF.